The rows below give T cell receptor beta chains drawn from one sample of a study of blood T cell repertoires in COVID-19. Generated by immunoSEQ multiplex PCR, the TCRdb table keeps only in-frame clones and is missing some. Of about 210,000 clones listed, around 85% are singletons. Sequencing input: peripheral blood. All receptors derive from a woman in her seventies with COVID-19, enrolled during active disease. CDR3s include the opening cysteine and the closing phenylalanine or tryptophan. Fields, in order: J gene, D gene, V gene, clone size, CDR3 DNA, CDR3 protein. A D gene is named only where the DNA matches it firmly. Size is omitted from some rows. Given values are once, few, many or a class for expanded clones.

j_gene: TRBJ2-1
d_gene: TRBD2
v_gene: TRBV5-1
abundance: .
CDR3nt: TGCGCCAGCAGCTTTCTAGCGGGAGTTAACAATGAGCAGTTCTTC
CDR3aa: CASSFLAGVNNEQFF

j_gene: TRBJ1-4
d_gene: .
v_gene: TRBV7-2
abundance: .
CDR3nt: TGTGCCAGCAGCGCAGGTCCAACTAATGAAAAACTGTTTTTT
CDR3aa: CASSAGPTNEKLFF

j_gene: TRBJ2-2
d_gene: TRBD1
v_gene: TRBV6-6
abundance: once
CDR3nt: TGTGCCAGCAGTTGGGGACAGCGCAACACCGGGGAGCTGTTTTTT
CDR3aa: CASSWGQRNTGELFF

j_gene: TRBJ2-5
d_gene: .
v_gene: TRBV19
abundance: .
CDR3nt: TGTGCCAGTAGTATTGCCACAGGGGAGACCCAGTACTTC
CDR3aa: CASSIATGETQYF

j_gene: TRBJ1-2
d_gene: .
v_gene: TRBV6-5
abundance: .
CDR3nt: TGTGCCAGCAGACGGCAGGGGAGCTATGGCTACACCTTC
CDR3aa: CASRRQGSYGYTF

j_gene: TRBJ2-7
d_gene: .
v_gene: TRBV11-2
abundance: .
CDR3nt: TGTGCCAGCAGCTTCACAGCGGACTACGAGCAGTACTTC
CDR3aa: CASSFTADYEQYF

j_gene: TRBJ1-1
d_gene: .
v_gene: TRBV19
abundance: once
CDR3nt: TGTGCCAGTAGTTCACAGGCGGACATGAACACTGAAGCTTTCTTT
CDR3aa: CASSSQADMNTEAFF

j_gene: TRBJ2-5
d_gene: TRBD2
v_gene: TRBV6-2/TRBV6-3
abundance: .
CDR3nt: TGTGCCAGCAGTCCCGGTGCTAGCGGGATGAGGGAGACCCAGTACTTC
CDR3aa: CASSPGASGMRETQYF

j_gene: TRBJ1-5
d_gene: TRBD1
v_gene: TRBV7-2
abundance: .
CDR3nt: TGTGCCAGCAGCCTCATGACAGGGTACACTCAGCCCCAGCATTTT
CDR3aa: CASSLMTGYTQPQHF

j_gene: TRBJ1-1
d_gene: .
v_gene: TRBV5-4
abundance: .
CDR3nt: TGTGCCAGCAGCTCGCCCATCGGGAACACTGAAGCTTTCTTT
CDR3aa: CASSSPIGNTEAFF

j_gene: TRBJ1-2
d_gene: .
v_gene: TRBV4-3
abundance: .
CDR3nt: TGCGCCAGCAGCCAAGGCTCCAGTACCGCCTATGGCTACACCTTC
CDR3aa: CASSQGSSTAYGYTF

j_gene: TRBJ2-3
d_gene: TRBD1
v_gene: TRBV6-6
abundance: .
CDR3nt: TGTGCCAGCAAGGACAGGGGCTCGGCAGATACGCAGTATTTT
CDR3aa: CASKDRGSADTQYF

j_gene: TRBJ2-7
d_gene: .
v_gene: TRBV19
abundance: .
CDR3nt: TGTGCCAGTAGTTCGGGACTCGCCCCCTACGAGCAGTACTTC
CDR3aa: CASSSGLAPYEQYF

j_gene: TRBJ2-1
d_gene: TRBD1
v_gene: TRBV11-2
abundance: .
CDR3nt: TGTGCCAGCGGTCGACAGGGGGTATACAATGAGCAGTTCTTC
CDR3aa: CASGRQGVYNEQFF

j_gene: TRBJ1-4
d_gene: TRBD1
v_gene: TRBV9
abundance: .
CDR3nt: TGTGCCAGCAGCGGGACAGGGGAAGCCTTTACATCTGAAAAACTGTTTTTT
CDR3aa: CASSGTGEAFTSEKLFF

j_gene: TRBJ2-6
d_gene: .
v_gene: TRBV2
abundance: .
CDR3nt: TGTGCCAGCAGTGAAGCGAGGTCCTCTGGGGCCAACGTCCTGACTTTC
CDR3aa: CASSEARSSGANVLTF

j_gene: TRBJ2-7
d_gene: .
v_gene: TRBV6-2/TRBV6-3
abundance: .
CDR3nt: TGTGCCAGCAGTTCCCTTAGCTACGAGCAGTACTTC
CDR3aa: CASSSLSYEQYF

j_gene: TRBJ2-1
d_gene: TRBD2
v_gene: TRBV3-1/TRBV3-2
abundance: .
CDR3nt: TGTGCCAGCAGCCCCTATAGCGGGGGGGCCTACAATGAGCAGTTCTTC
CDR3aa: CASSPYSGGAYNEQFF

j_gene: TRBJ1-2
d_gene: .
v_gene: TRBV18
abundance: .
CDR3nt: TGTGCCAGCTCTCCCCAGGAAAACTATGGCTACACCTTC
CDR3aa: CASSPQENYGYTF

j_gene: TRBJ1-4
d_gene: .
v_gene: TRBV4-3
abundance: .
CDR3nt: TGCGCCAGCAGCCAAGAGGGCAGCCAGAGAACTAATGAAAAACTGTTTTTT
CDR3aa: CASSQEGSQRTNEKLFF

j_gene: TRBJ1-4
d_gene: .
v_gene: TRBV2
abundance: .
CDR3nt: TGTGCCAGCAGTATTTACCCACAGGGAACTAATGAAAAACTGTTTTTT
CDR3aa: CASSIYPQGTNEKLFF

j_gene: TRBJ2-1
d_gene: TRBD2
v_gene: TRBV7-6
abundance: .
CDR3nt: TGTGCCAGCAGCGTAACCGGGACTAGCGGGAGGGCCTACAATGAGCAGTTCTTC
CDR3aa: CASSVTGTSGRAYNEQFF

j_gene: TRBJ1-2
d_gene: TRBD1
v_gene: TRBV29-1
abundance: once
CDR3nt: TGCAGCTCCCGACAGGGAAATGGCTACACCTTC
CDR3aa: CSSRQGNGYTF